The sequence of this T cell receptor (beta chain) was determined in a study of CXCR3-negative and CXCR3-positive naive CD8 T cells. Findings of the study overall: Hydrophobicity of TRB CDR3s was greater in CXCR3-positive naive cells than in CXCR3-negative naive cells.

Preparation of TRB cDNA libraries relied on 5' RACE carrying UMI labels. TCRdb reprocessed the 5' RACE reads, with one entry per CDR3 protein and no DNA. The table lists over 95,000 distinct CDR3 sequences. Comment on this clonotype: The antigen is undetermined.

Looked up from germline, CDR1 is MNHEY and CDR2 is SMNVEV (reference sequence). The CDR3 sequence is 15 residues long. The chain combines TRBV27 with TRBJ2-7; TCRdb designates TRBD1, a call that cannot be tested without DNA. The sequencing sample was made of naive CXCR3+ CD8+ T cells from blood. Subset of the sample: CD45RO-CCR7+CD27+CD95- naive CD8+ T cells expressing CXCR3 (TNR3+). This receptor was taken from a human donor in good health. Some clones in this sample may be carry-over from other donors' samples. The CDR3 is CASSFGDLRDYEQYF.